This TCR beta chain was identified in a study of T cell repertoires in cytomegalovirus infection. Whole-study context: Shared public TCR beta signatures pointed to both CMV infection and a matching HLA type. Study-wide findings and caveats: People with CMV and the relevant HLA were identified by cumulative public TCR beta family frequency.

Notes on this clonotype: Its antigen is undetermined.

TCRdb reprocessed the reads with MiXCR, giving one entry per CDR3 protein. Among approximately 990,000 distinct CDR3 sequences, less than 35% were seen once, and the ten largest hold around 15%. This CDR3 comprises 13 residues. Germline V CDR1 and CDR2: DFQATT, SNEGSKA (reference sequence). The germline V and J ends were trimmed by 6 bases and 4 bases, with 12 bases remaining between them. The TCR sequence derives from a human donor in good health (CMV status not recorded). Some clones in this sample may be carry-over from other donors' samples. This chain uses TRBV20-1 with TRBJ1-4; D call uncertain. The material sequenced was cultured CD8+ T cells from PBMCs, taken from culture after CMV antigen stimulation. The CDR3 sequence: CSATGTLNEKLFF. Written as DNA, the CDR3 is TGCAGTGCCACGGGTACCCTTAATGAAAAACTGTTTTTT.